This TCR beta chain stems from a study of shared clonotypes between healthy human individuals. This clone was counted many times. Samples left unsorted employed some 100 million PBMCs for genomic DNA. This CDR3 comprises 14 residues. V was pared by 4 bases and J by 7 bases, with 4 bases of the junction left unmatched. The germline gives CDR1 LNHDA, CDR2 SQIVND (reference sequence). An assay was performed, and its level was deep. With ten immunoSEQ deep assay plates, unsorted PBMC DNA underwent sequencing. Here immunoSEQ multiplex PCR was the method, and the copy in TCRdb shows in-frame clones only, minus some. The sample lists more than 400,000 clones; 78% were seen once.

Input material: PBMCs. The chain uses TRBV19 and TRBJ2-1, with TRBD2 matching 10 bases. This clonotype was obtained from a woman in her 40s in good health. Some clones in this sample may be carry-over from other donors' samples. Written as DNA, the CDR3 is TGTGCCAGTAGTAACCCGGGACTAGCGAATGAGCAGTTCTTC. This translates into CASSNPGLANEQFF.